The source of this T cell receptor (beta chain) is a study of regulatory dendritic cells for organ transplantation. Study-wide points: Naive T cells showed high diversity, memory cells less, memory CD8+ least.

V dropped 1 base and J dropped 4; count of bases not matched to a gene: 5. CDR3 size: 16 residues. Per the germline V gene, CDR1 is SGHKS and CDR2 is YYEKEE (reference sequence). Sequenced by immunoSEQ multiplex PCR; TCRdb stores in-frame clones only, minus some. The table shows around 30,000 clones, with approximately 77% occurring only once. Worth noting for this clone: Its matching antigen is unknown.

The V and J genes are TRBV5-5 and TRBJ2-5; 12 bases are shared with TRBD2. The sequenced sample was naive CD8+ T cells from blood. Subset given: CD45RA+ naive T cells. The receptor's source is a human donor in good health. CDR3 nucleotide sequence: TGTGCCAGCAGCTTGTACGAACTAGCGGGGGGAGAGACCCAGTACTTC. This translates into CASSLYELAGGETQYF.